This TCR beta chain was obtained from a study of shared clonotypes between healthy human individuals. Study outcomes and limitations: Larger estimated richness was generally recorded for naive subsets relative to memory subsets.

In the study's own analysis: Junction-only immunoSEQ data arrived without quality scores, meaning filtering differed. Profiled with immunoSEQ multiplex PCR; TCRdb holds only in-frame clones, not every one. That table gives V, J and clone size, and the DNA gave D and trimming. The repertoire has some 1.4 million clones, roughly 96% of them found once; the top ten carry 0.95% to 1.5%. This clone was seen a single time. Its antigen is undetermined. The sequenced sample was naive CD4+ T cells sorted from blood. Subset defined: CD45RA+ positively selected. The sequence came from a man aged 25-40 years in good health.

This chain's CDR3 is CASKPRLQLRGNQPQHF. DNA for the CDR3: TGTGCCAGTAAACCCCGGCTTCAATTAAGGGGCAATCAGCCCCAGCATTTT. This chain uses TRBV19 with TRBJ1-5; D gene unclear. V lost 7 bases to trimming and J lost 2 bases, with 21 bases between them. Germline loops: CDR1 LNHDA, CDR2 SQIVND (reference sequence). The CDR3 is made up of 17 amino acids.